This T cell receptor beta chain was captured in a study of T cell responses to AZD1222 COVID-19 vaccine. V dropped 0 bases and J dropped 11 bases, with 19 bases sitting between them. The germline V gene encodes CDR1 KGHSH and CDR2 LQKENI. The CDR3 covers 15 residues. This clone was recorded only once. Assay used: immunoSEQ multiplex PCR; TCRdb lists only in-frame clones, some missing. This sample has 150,000 to 200,000 clones, with 85% to 90% found just once. This sequence originates from an adult in good health. The rearrangement links TRBV18 to TRBJ1-1; possibly TRBD1 for D (6 bases). The input for sequencing was peripheral blood, taken on day 0 of AZD1222 vaccination. The CDR3 reads CASSPPQMGAWRAFF. Here the CDR3 DNA reads TGTGCCAGCTCACCACCGCAGATGGGGGCTTGGCGGGCTTTCTTT.